This paragraph reports one T cell receptor (beta chain). Its recognized antigen is unknown. Base qualities were left out, and no much larger clone turns up one base away. The data were obtained in a study of technical replicates of blood from a few donors (dated by TCRdb to between 2016 and 2019). Library preparation used the immunoSEQ multiplex PCR assay. TCRdb took this table from immuneACCESS and kept in-frame rearrangements with V and J called. Such tables lack part of the clones; where checked against another copy, unresolved V genes explain under half of the gap, and the rest is unexplained. A total of roughly 100,000 clones appear in this sample, approximately 94% of them only once. 0.22% of the sample is held by the ten biggest clonotypes. The CDR3 starts with the cysteine, ends with the phenylalanine, and has 11 residues. Just the 33-base CDR3 DNA is kept, in frame starting at base 1. V is cut back by 5 bases and J by 9 bases, with 3 bases in the junction unmatched. The germline V gene supplies CDR1 SGHAT and CDR2 FQNNGV.

This receptor was identified in a human donor in good health. Sequenced sample: T cells isolated from PBMCs. In this chain, TRBV11-2 is recombined with TRBJ2-7; 8 junctional bases match TRBD2. The DNA sequence follows: TGTGCCAGCAGCCAGCGGGGGATGCAGTACTTC. The resulting protein is CASSQRGMQYF. Here the CDR3 is joined to the reference TRBV11-2 and TRBJ2-7 genes, and the full variable domain is: EAGVAQSPRYKIIEKRQSVAFWCNPISGHATLYWYQQILGQGPKLLIQFQNNGVVDDSQLPKDRFSAERLKGVDSTLKIQPAKLEDSAVYLCASSQRGMQYFGPGTRLTVT.